Shown below are 12 T cell receptor beta chains from a single sample sequenced in a study of blood T cell repertoires in COVID-19. Using immunoSEQ multiplex PCR, the repertoire was profiled, and TCRdb retains in-frame clones only, with some absent. Among 130,000 or so clones listed, roughly 85% were seen once. The sequencing sample was made of peripheral blood. The receptors stem from a human donor in a cohort sampled during active COVID-19.

The chain links TRBV29-1 to TRBJ1-4; D is uncertain. Between the trimmed V and J ends, which lost 7 bases and 4 bases, there was a span of 13 bases. The CDR3 is 13 residues long. Germline lookup yields CDR1 SQVTM and CDR2 ANQGSEA. The CDR3 is CSALKPHNEKLFF. The CDR3 DNA sequence: TGCAGCGCACTAAAACCCCATAATGAAAAACTGTTTTTT. Full variable domain (outside the CDR3, taken from reference TRBV29-1 and TRBJ1-4): SAVISQKPSRDICQRGTSLTIQCQVDSQVTMMFWYRQQPGQSLTLIATANQGSEATYESGFVIDKFPISRPNLTFSTLTVSNMSPEDSSIYLCSALKPHNEKLFFGSGTQLSVL.

This clone has a single count. J is TRBJ1-5 and V is TRBV27; TRBD1 aligns across 8 bases. The CDR3 covers 18 residues. Germline values: CDR1 MNHEY, CDR2 SMNVEV (reference sequence). Losses at the gene ends were 2 bases for V and 0 bases for J; bases not matched to a gene: 9. CDR3 amino acids: CASSLRTGGPHSNQPQHF. CDR3 nucleotides: TGTGCCAGCAGTTTAAGAACAGGGGGACCCCATAGCAATCAGCCCCAGCATTTT.

This clone came up many times. This chain links TRBV24-1 with TRBJ2-2, with D perhaps matching TRBD1 (6 bases). Germline V gene lookup returns CDR1 KGHDR and CDR2 SFDVKD. The CDR3 loop spans 17 amino acids. Deletions cut 4 bases from V and 6 bases from J, with 20 bases between. The CDR3 loop is CATSDPFGGHPAGELFF. The CDR3 region has the DNA TGTGCCACCAGTGACCCCTTTGGGGGCCATCCCGCCGGGGAGCTGTTTTTT.

The chain employs TRBV9 and TRBJ1-6; 7 bases line up with TRBD1. The ends lost 0 bases at V and 0 bases at J; junction bases unmatched: 3. The CDR3 has 17 residues. Looked up from germline, CDR1 is SGDLS and CDR2 is YYNGEE. The CDR3 reads CASSVAGQSSYNSPLHF. CDR3 nucleotide sequence: TGTGCCAGCAGCGTAGCGGGACAGAGCTCCTATAATTCACCCCTCCACTTT.

The chain joins TRBV4-3 to TRBJ2-1, with 9 bases identical to TRBD2. The CDR3 runs to 14 residues. After removal of 4 bases from V and 7 bases from J, the junction contained 5 bases not matched to a gene. Germline CDR1 and CDR2: LGHNA and YSLEER. In DNA, the CDR3 is TGCGCCAGCAGCCCCCCGGGACTAGCTAATGAGCAGTTCTTC. Translation gives CASSPPGLANEQFF.

Comments on this clone: A read error may account for a junction end that differs from germline. This chain connects TRBV28 to TRBJ2-3; tentatively, D is TRBD1 (6 bases). CDR3 length: 12 amino acids. CDR1 and CDR2 from the germline V gene are MDHEN and SYDVKM. CDR3 loop: CASSPMTGPPSF. Written as DNA, the CDR3 is TGTGCCAGCAGCCCCATGACAGGACCTCCTTCTTTT.

The V and J genes are TRBV15 and TRBJ1-6; D is possibly TRBD1 (5 bases). The CDR3 has 15 residues. Germline V gene sequence: CDR1 LNHNV, CDR2 YYDKDF (reference sequence). V shed 0 bases and J shed 5 bases, with 8 bases lying between them. This CDR3 reads CATSRERGNNSPLHF. The CDR3 DNA is TGTGCCACCAGCAGAGAAAGGGGCAATAATTCACCCCTCCACTTT.

This clone was counted a single time. This chain links TRBV27 with TRBJ2-7; D remains ambiguous. CDR1 and CDR2 from the germline V gene are MNHEY and SMNVEV (reference sequence). This CDR3 spans 13 amino acids. Trimming took 6 bases from V and 0 from J, leaving 9 bases between them. CDR3 residues: CASRLDLSYEQYF. In DNA form, the CDR3 reads TGTGCCAGCAGGCTAGACCTCTCCTACGAGCAGTACTTC.

In this sample, this clone turned up once. This rearrangement joins TRBV18 to TRBJ1-2; 7 bases line up with TRBD1. The CDR3 is 13 residues long. The V segment lost 9 bases and the J segment 2 bases; nucleotides outside the gene matches: 6. CDR1 is KGHSH, CDR2 LQKENI, per germline. Here the CDR3 reads CASQPGQNYGYTF. The CDR3 bases are TGTGCCAGTCAACCGGGACAGAACTATGGCTACACCTTC.

This rearrangement joins TRBV12-3 or TRBV12-4 to TRBJ2-3; no reliable D call. This CDR3 spans 13 amino acids. Trimming stripped 2 bases from V and 4 bases from J, with 7 bases between. This chain's CDR3 is CASSLSEADTQYF. The CDR3 DNA is TGTGCCAGCAGTTTAAGTGAGGCAGATACGCAGTATTTT.

V is TRBV28 and J is TRBJ1-1; D ambiguous. Germline V CDR1 and CDR2: MDHEN, SYDVKM. The CDR3 is made up of 14 amino acids. V lost 7 bases and J lost 3, with 15 bases in between. CDR3 sequence: CASTSDGGHTEAFF. In nucleotides, the CDR3 is TGTGCCAGCACCTCCGACGGAGGGCACACTGAAGCTTTCTTT.

J is TRBJ2-3 and V is TRBV5-4, with 7 bases aligning to TRBD2. The CDR3 totals 16 residues. After removal of 7 bases from V and 4 bases from J, the junction contained 15 bases not matched to a gene. Germline CDR1 SGHNT, CDR2 YYREEE (reference sequence). CDR3 in DNA: TGTGCCAGCGGCCCTACCCGCGGGAGATTAGCAGATACGCAGTATTTT. It translates to CASGPTRGRLADTQYF.